The clone carrying this TCR beta chain was picked up a small number of times. The antigen is not known. The sample comes from a study of response to subunit inactivated influenza vaccine. The V gene's germline CDR1 is SGHDT and CDR2 YYEEEE. Trimming removed 4 bases at V and 0 bases at J, with 7 bases between. The CDR3 sequence is 14 residues long. Whole-study findings and limits: Authors suggested seasonal influenza vaccinations each recruit few new T cells.

Each CDR3 protein is one row after TCRdb ran MiXCR on the RT-PCR reads. Of roughly 700,000 distinct CDR3 sequences in the sample, approximately 13% were seen once. The material was PBMCs from blood, obtained approximately 15 days before vaccination. V and J are TRBV5-6 and TRBJ1-4; D is unresolved. This TCR was recovered from a man aged 50 to 60 who received an inactivated influenza vaccine. CDR3 protein: CASSMQSTNEKLFF. The CDR3 nucleotides are TGTGCCAGCAGCATGCAGTCAACTAATGAAAAACTGTTTTTT.